These T cell receptor beta chains were read from a single sample in a study of shared clonotypes between healthy human individuals. TCRdb's copy holds only in-frame clones and misses some; the assay was immunoSEQ multiplex PCR. The data show approximately 740,000 clones, around 92% seen once. Sequenced input: naive CD8+ T cells sorted from blood. These receptor sequences come from a man aged 25-40 years in good health. Each CDR3 is given with its conserved first and last residue. D genes are given only for firm matches. Part of the rows lack a size; the others show once, few, many or a class for expanded clones.

>TRBJ2-2|.|TRBV27|TRBD2
CASSSLLAGAIFTNTGELFF
TGTGCCAGCAGTTCGTTACTAGCGGGAGCGATCTTTACGAACACCGGGGAGCTGTTTTTT
>TRBJ2-1|.|TRBV27|.
CASSPVGREQFF
TGTGCCAGCAGTCCCGTGGGACGAGAGCAGTTCTTC
>TRBJ2-1|.|TRBV29-1|.
CSVEGGSGSSYNEQFF
TGCAGCGTTGAAGGGGGAAGCGGTAGCTCCTACAATGAGCAGTTCTTC
>TRBJ2-5|.|TRBV11-2|.
CASSLAPNRRGRYDETQYF
TGTGCCAGCAGCTTAGCCCCAAATCGGCGGGGGCGGTATGATGAGACCCAGTACTTC
>TRBJ1-1|.|TRBV7-8|TRBD1
CASSLDRGLTEAFF
TGTGCCAGCAGCTTAGATAGGGGGCTCACTGAAGCTTTCTTT
>TRBJ2-5|.|TRBV11-3|.
CASSLVWLTPEVGETQYF
TGTGCCAGCAGCTTAGTGTGGCTTACCCCCGAAGTAGGAGAGACCCAGTACTTC
>TRBJ2-2|.|TRBV4-1|TRBD2
CASTQMVAGGLAGELFF
TGCGCCAGCACCCAAATGGTAGCGGGAGGGCTGGCCGGGGAGCTGTTTTTT
>TRBJ1-4|.|TRBV5-1|.
CASSLDREGKLFF
TGCGCCAGCAGCTTGGACAGGGAGGGAAAACTGTTTTTT
>TRBJ2-7|.|TRBV10-3|.
CAISDATVYEQYF
TGTGCCATCAGTGACGCCACCGTATACGAGCAGTACTTC
>TRBJ2-1|.|TRBV6-4|.
CASSERAYNEQFF
TGTGCCAGCAGTGAGCGGGCTTACAATGAGCAGTTCTTC
>TRBJ2-3|.|TRBV28|TRBD1
CASSLQGAADTQYF
TGTGCCAGCAGTCTTCAGGGGGCTGCAGATACGCAGTATTTT
>TRBJ2-3|.|TRBV30|.
CAWSVARIVTDTQYF
TGTGCCTGGAGTGTGGCCCGAATAGTCACAGATACGCAGTATTTT
>TRBJ2-7|.|TRBV15|.
CATSRDSYEQYF
TGTGCCACCAGCAGAGATTCCTACGAGCAGTACTTC
>TRBJ2-3|.|TRBV5-4|TRBD1
CASSNRGMADTQYF
TGTGCCAGCAGCAACAGGGGGATGGCAGATACGCAGTATTTT
>TRBJ2-6|.|TRBV9|.
CASSVKGRRSPGSGANVLTF
TGTGCCAGCAGCGTAAAAGGACGGAGATCCCCTGGGTCTGGGGCCAACGTCCTGACTTTC
>TRBJ2-1|.|TRBV5-1|.
CASSPTRLDSYNEQFF
TGCGCCAGCTCCCCCACGAGACTTGACTCCTACAATGAGCAGTTCTTC
>TRBJ2-1|once|TRBV11-3|TRBD2
CASSSRLAGDGEQFF
TGTGCCAGCAGCTCGAGACTAGCGGGAGATGGGGAGCAGTTCTTC
>TRBJ2-7|.|TRBV19|.
CASRDGAPNEQYF
TGTGCCAGCCGGGACGGAGCCCCCAACGAGCAGTACTTC
>TRBJ1-1|.|TRBV13|.
CASSQGPNTEAFF
TGTGCCAGCAGCCAGGGGCCGAACACTGAAGCTTTCTTT
>TRBJ1-2|few|TRBV15|.
CATSRRQYYGYTF
TGTGCCACCAGCAGACGTCAGTACTATGGCTACACCTTC
>TRBJ2-1|.|TRBV27|TRBD2
CASSFKREHNEQFF
TGTGCCAGCAGTTTCAAGCGGGAGCACAATGAGCAGTTCTTC
>TRBJ2-5|.|TRBV6-6|.
CASSPRTDGLETQYF
TGTGCCAGCAGCCCTAGGACAGACGGTTTGGAGACCCAGTACTTC
>TRBJ2-3|.|TRBV7-2|TRBD2
CASSPTLAGVRDTQYF
TGTGCCAGCAGCCCGACACTAGCGGGAGTGAGGGATACGCAGTATTTT
>TRBJ2-2|.|TRBV4-2|.
CASSQDGSNTGELFF
TGTGCCAGCAGCCAAGACGGGAGTAACACCGGGGAGCTGTTTTTT
>TRBJ2-5|few|TRBV5-1|TRBD2
CASILSGSLGETQYF
TGCGCCAGCATCCTTAGCGGGAGTTTGGGGGAGACCCAGTACTTC
>TRBJ2-2|.|TRBV4-1|.
CASSAPGELFF
TGCGCCAGCAGTGCGCCCGGGGAGCTGTTTTTT
>TRBJ2-7|.|TRBV5-6|TRBD1
CASSAGTGGMRYYEQYF
TGTGCCAGCAGCGCCGGGACAGGGGGGATGAGATACTACGAGCAGTACTTC
>TRBJ2-1|.|TRBV20-1|.
CSASMAEQFF
TGCAGTGCTAGCATGGCGGAGCAGTTCTTC
>TRBJ1-1|.|TRBV27|TRBD1
CASRTGGNTEAFF
TGTGCCAGCAGGACAGGGGGGAACACTGAAGCTTTCTTT
>TRBJ2-7|once|TRBV29-1|TRBD2
CSVEDSTSGSAYEQYF
TGCAGCGTTGAAGACTCAACTAGCGGGAGTGCCTACGAGCAGTACTTC
>TRBJ2-1|.|TRBV7-9|TRBD1
CASSLAVGQDVGNEQFF
TGTGCCAGCAGCTTAGCGGTTGGACAGGATGTCGGCAATGAGCAGTTCTTC
>TRBJ1-1|.|TRBV5-1|.
CASSLGVTGTPAFF
TGCGCCAGCAGCTTGGGGGTCACAGGGACTCCAGCTTTCTTT
>TRBJ2-7|.|TRBV6-5|.
CASSSSGNGVNEQYF
.
>TRBJ2-1|.|TRBV27|.
CASSLSQREQFF
TGTGCCAGCAGTTTATCTCAGCGCGAGCAGTTCTTC
>TRBJ2-5|.|TRBV10-1|TRBD2
CASSDRSRGGAQYF
TGCGCCAGCAGTGACCGGTCCCGCGGGGGGGCCCAGTACTTC
>TRBJ1-2|.|TRBV6-1|.
CASSELFGYTF
TGTGCCAGCAGTGAACTTTTTGGCTACACCTTC
>TRBJ1-5|.|TRBV15|.
CATSRAIGSKRPQHF
TGTGCCACCAGCAGAGCGATAGGCTCCAAACGGCCCCAGCATTTT
>TRBJ2-7|.|TRBV28|.
CASSSRVNSYEQYF
TGTGCCAGCAGTTCCAGGGTCAACTCCTACGAGCAGTACTTC
>TRBJ1-3|.|TRBV7-6|TRBD1
CASSLGQGPTGNTIYF
TGTGCCAGCAGCCTCGGACAGGGGCCGACTGGAAACACCATATATTTT
>TRBJ2-3|.|TRBV6-4|.
CASSDKQGRLYF
TGTGCCAGCAGTGATAAACAGGGTCGGTTGTATTTT
>TRBJ2-2|.|TRBV25-1|TRBD2
CASSELAENTGELFF
TGTGCCAGCAGTGAGCTAGCGGAGAACACCGGGGAGCTGTTTTTT
>TRBJ2-3|.|TRBV7-9|.
CASSPPVTDTQYF
TGTGCCAGCAGCCCCCCGGTGACAGATACGCAGTATTTT
>TRBJ2-3|.|TRBV5-1|TRBD1
CASSLVSGGLTDTQYF
TGCGCCAGCAGCTTGGTTTCAGGGGGATTGACAGATACGCAGTATTTT
>TRBJ2-1|.|TRBV27|.
CASMILREQFF
TGTGCCAGCATGATTCTCAGGGAGCAGTTCTTC
>TRBJ1-1|.|TRBV28|TRBD1
CASKSPGGGNTEAFF
TGTGCCAGCAAATCGCCAGGGGGAGGGAACACTGAAGCTTTCTTT
>TRBJ2-2|many|TRBV19|.
CASSPYTGELFF
TGTGCCAGTAGCCCGTACACCGGGGAGCTGTTTTTT
>TRBJ2-1|.|TRBV18|.
CASSPEQGWGNEQFF
TGTGCCAGCTCTCCTGAACAGGGCTGGGGCAATGAGCAGTTCTTC
>TRBJ2-2|.|TRBV19|.
CASSSQSWAGGELFF
TGTGCCAGTAGTTCCCAGAGTTGGGCGGGCGGGGAGCTGTTTTTT
>TRBJ1-5|.|TRBV4-1|.
CASSQDSSGWADQPQHF
TGCGCCAGCAGCCAAGACTCCTCAGGGTGGGCGGATCAGCCCCAGCATTTT
>TRBJ2-7|.|TRBV29-1|TRBD2
CSVVGASGRAYEQYF
TGCAGCGTTGTGGGGGCTAGCGGGAGGGCCTACGAGCAGTACTTC
>TRBJ1-5|.|TRBV10-3|TRBD1
CAISELATGGGQPQHF
TGTGCCATCAGTGAGCTTGCAACAGGGGGAGGTCAGCCCCAGCATTTT
>TRBJ2-1|.|TRBV7-3|TRBD2
CASSLGLAGYNEQFF
TGTGCCAGCAGCCTAGGACTAGCTGGCTACAATGAGCAGTTCTTC